The entry below describes one TCR beta chain. The antigen remains unidentified. Germline V gene data show CDR1 as MNHEY and CDR2 as SVGAGI. There are 15 residues in the CDR3. The ends lost 6 bases at V and 4 bases at J; junction bases unmatched: 9. This sample stems from a study of T-cell memory formation after mild COVID-19. Across the study: For the most part, TCR clusters were specific to one donor.

Using its own MiXCR run on the 5' RACE reads, TCRdb lists one record per CDR3 protein. The sample has around 49,000 distinct CDR3 sequences, 27% seen once; the top ten hold 43%. Overall study results and limits: CD4/CD8 balance held among clones contracting day 15 to 85, and later expanders leaned CD4+. There were some responding clones in pre-infection memory, which suggested that cross-reactive memory had joined. Contracting CD8+ clones were enriched in EMRA, CD4+ mainly in CM and EM.

This chain uses TRBV6-5 with TRBJ2-5, with 9 bases lining up with TRBD1. The sample consisted of PBMCs or a T cell subset sorted from them (not recorded which). This TCR came from a young man who had mild COVID-19 (a few samples of this study predate the infection). Cell type and time point are not known. CDR3 sequence (DNA): TGTGCCAGCAGACCTGGGACAGGGCCGTTAGAGACCCAGTACTTC. Protein product: CASRPGTGPLETQYF.